This TCR beta chain was recovered during a study of tumor and adjacent non-tumor tissue in lung cancer. Three rounds of nested PCR, following a modified ARM-PCR protocol, produced the TCRbeta library. Each CDR3 protein is one row after TCRdb ran MiXCR on the multiplex PCR reads. The table records some 90,000 distinct CDR3 sequences, more than 60% of them present only once. J was trimmed by 3 bases and V by 4 bases; bases with no gene match: 4. The CDR3 runs 15 residues. Germline V gives CDR1 MNHEY, CDR2 SVGEGT. This clonotype occurred many times. No cell sorting was done before RNA was extracted from the tissue.

The sequenced sample consisted of lung tumor tissue. The rearrangement links TRBV6-2 or TRBV6-3 to TRBJ2-3; 10 bases are shared with TRBD1. This clonotype originated in a man in his 70s with non-small cell lung cancer. Here the CDR3 reads CASSSVGQGTDTQYF. Here the CDR3 DNA reads TGTGCCAGCAGTTCGGTGGGACAGGGGACAGATACGCAGTATTTT.